The 29 T cell receptor beta chains below all came from one sample that was sequenced in a study of blood T cell repertoires in COVID-19 (TCRdb year 2020). Receptors were amplified or captured by the immunoSEQ multiplex PCR assay. The source is immuneACCESS, and TCRdb retained only in-frame sequences with V and J called. Part of the clones is not carried over; for the studies checked, unresolved V genes explain less than half of this, and the remainder is unexplained. The sample contains about 68,000 clones, 84% of them found a single time. The ten largest make up 7.5% to 9% of the sample. Sequencing was done on a sample of peripheral blood. These receptors were collected from a man in his fifties with active COVID-19.

The CDR3 DNA is TGTGCCAGCAGCTCCTGGGAGGGGCAGGGTAATTCACCCCTCCACTTT. It translates to CASSSWEGQGNSPLHF. This chain links TRBV28 with TRBJ1-6, with D possibly matching TRBD1 (5 bases). V dropped 6 bases and J dropped 6 bases, with 18 bases sitting between them. This CDR3 has 16 amino acids. CDR1 and CDR2 from the germline V gene are MDHEN and SYDVKM.

The chain is built from TRBV4-3 and TRBJ2-1; weak D call: TRBD1 (5 bases). Trimming cost V 1 base and J 9 bases, with 10 bases left between them. Germline lookup yields CDR1 LGHNA and CDR2 YSLEER. This CDR3 is 13 amino acids long. The CDR3 nucleotides are TGCGCCAGCAGCCAAGCCCAGGGTCTTGAGCAGTTCTTC. Translated: CASSQAQGLEQFF.

The chain is built from TRBV4-2 and TRBJ2-4; 11 bases map to TRBD2. The CDR3 has 20 residues. The V gene end was trimmed by 0 bases and the J gene end by 0 bases; junction bases not matched to a gene: 10. Germline V CDR1 and CDR2: LGHNA, YNFKEQ. This chain's CDR3 is CASSQEWRGGTSGAKNIQYF. The CDR3 nucleotides read TGTGCCAGCAGCCAAGAGTGGCGGGGGGGGACTAGCGGAGCCAAAAACATTCAGTACTTC.

The V call is TRBV15, the J call TRBJ2-2, with 8 positions matching TRBD1. The CDR3 covers 16 residues. Germline lookup yields CDR1 LNHNV and CDR2 YYDKDF (reference sequence). J was trimmed by 6 bases and V by 3 bases; bases with no gene match: 9. The CDR3 DNA follows: TGTGCCACCAGCAGGGTAAAGACAGGGGTGGCCGGGGAGCTGTTTTTT. It codes for CATSRVKTGVAGELFF.

The chain uses TRBV7-9 and TRBJ2-2; D is unclear. The V and J ends lost 1 base and 7 bases respectively, with 13 bases between them. The CDR3 covers 15 residues. CDR1 is SEHNR and CDR2 is FQNEAQ in the germline V gene (reference sequence). CDR3 loop: CASSLVSGRIGELFF. In nucleotides, the CDR3 is TGTGCCAGCAGCTTAGTATCAGGAAGGATCGGGGAGCTGTTTTTT. The variable domain in full, completed from reference TRBV7-9 and TRBJ2-2, reads DTGVSQNPRHKITKRGQNVTFRCDPISEHNRLYWYRQTLGQGPEFLTYFQNEAQLEKSRLLSDRFSAERPKGSFSTLEIQRTEQGDSAMYLCASSLVSGRIGELFFGEGSRLTVL.

This sequence joins TRBV7-9 and TRBJ1-1; D possibly corresponds to TRBD1 (5 bases). CDR1 SEHNR and CDR2 FQNEAQ come from the germline V gene (reference sequence). The CDR3 consists of 13 residues. Trimming stripped 4 bases from V and 4 bases from J, with 10 bases between. DNA of the CDR3: TGTGCCAGCAGCTCACAGGACCTCACTGAAGCTTTCTTT. Protein: CASSSQDLTEAFF. Full variable domain (outside the CDR3, taken from reference TRBV7-9 and TRBJ1-1): DTGVSQNPRHKITKRGQNVTFRCDPISEHNRLYWYRQTLGQGPEFLTYFQNEAQLEKSRLLSDRFSAERPKGSFSTLEIQRTEQGDSAMYLCASSSQDLTEAFFGQGTRLTVV.

This sequence joins TRBV6-6 and TRBJ1-5, with 7 bases matching TRBD1. CDR1 and CDR2 (germline): MNHNY, SVGAGI (reference sequence). The ends lost 10 bases at V and 2 bases at J; junction bases unmatched: 8. This CDR3 has 14 residues. The CDR3 loop reads CATKGGAGNQPQHF. The CDR3 nucleotides are TGTGCCACCAAAGGGGGCGCGGGCAATCAGCCCCAGCATTTT.

The chain couples TRBV4-1 to TRBJ1-1; the D is unclear. The CDR3 has 16 residues. Germline loops: CDR1 MGHRA, CDR2 YSYEKL. V was trimmed by 0 bases and J by 3 bases, leaving 14 bases between them. CDR3 in DNA: TGCGCCAGCAGCCAAGATTTCGACTCTAGACACACTGAAGCTTTCTTT. Translation: CASSQDFDSRHTEAFF.

The chain couples TRBV9 to TRBJ1-1, with D perhaps matching TRBD1 (5 bases). Germline CDR1 is SGDLS and CDR2 is YYNGEE. The ends were cut back, 2 bases at V and 4 bases at J, with 21 bases in the middle. The CDR3 contains 17 residues. In DNA form, the CDR3 reads TGTGCCAGCAGCGTCATAAGTCAAGGGTATAGGGGCACTGAAGCTTTCTTT. It yields the protein CASSVISQGYRGTEAFF.

The chain joins TRBV18 to TRBJ2-3; 8 bases align to TRBD2. In germline, CDR1 is KGHSH, CDR2 LQKENI. The CDR3 is made up of 16 amino acids. V lost 0 bases, J lost 4 bases, and 6 bases stayed unmatched. CDR3 sequence reads: CASSPPPSGGADTQYF. The CDR3 DNA reads as TGTGCCAGCTCACCACCGCCCAGCGGGGGAGCAGATACGCAGTATTTT.

The chain recombines TRBV12-3 or TRBV12-4 with TRBJ1-5, with D hard to call. V dropped 3 bases and J dropped 0 bases, with 3 bases sitting between them. This CDR3 contains 13 residues. The CDR3 DNA is TGTGCCAGCAGTTTGAGTAGCAATCAGCCCCAGCATTTT. Translating gives CASSLSSNQPQHF.

The V gene is TRBV7-9, the J gene TRBJ2-7, with TRBD2 matching 9 bases. The V gene end was trimmed by 1 base and the J gene end by 3 bases; junction bases not matched to a gene: 7. Per germline, CDR1 SEHNR and CDR2 FQNEAQ (reference sequence). CDR3 length: 16 amino acids. The CDR3: CASSLGLAGLDYEQYF. The CDR3 coding sequence is TGTGCCAGCAGCTTAGGTCTAGCGGGATTAGACTACGAGCAGTACTTC.

The V and J genes are TRBV21-1 and TRBJ1-1; TRBD1, the table's D call, was not compared with the DNA. TRBV21-1 is a documented pseudogene. The CDR3 consists of 16 residues. CDR3 sequence (DNA): TGTGCCAGCAGCAAAGAGAGGGACAGCGAGAACACTGAAGCTTTCTTT. Its protein is CASSKERDSENTEAFF.

The rearrangement links TRBV6-1 to TRBJ2-3, with D maybe TRBD2 (5 bases). The CDR3 sequence is 16 residues long. The germline gives CDR1 MNHNS, CDR2 SASEGT. V was cut by 0 bases and J by 2 bases, with 12 bases left in between. CDR3 sequence (DNA): TGTGCCAGCAGTGAAGCAAGCGGCTTCTACACAGATACGCAGTATTTT. Amino acids: CASSEASGFYTDTQYF.

This clone has just one count. This chain links TRBV19 with TRBJ2-1; possible D gene TRBD1, 5 bases. Germline values: CDR1 LNHDA, CDR2 SQIVND (reference sequence). This CDR3 spans 12 amino acids. The V end lost 6 bases, the J end lost 6 bases, and 9 bases lay between the germline ends. The CDR3 nucleotides read TGTGCCAGTAGGGTAGGGGCCAATGAGCAGTTCTTC. Residues: CASRVGANEQFF.

The CDR3 reads CASSTEGFQPQHF. Written as DNA, the CDR3 is TGTGCCAGCAGTACGGAGGGATTTCAGCCCCAGCATTTT. The V and J genes are TRBV2 and TRBJ1-5, with D unclear. The germline V gene has CDR1 SNHLY and CDR2 FYNNEI. Trimming stripped 5 bases from V and 6 bases from J, with 11 bases between. This CDR3 comprises 13 residues.

The chain uses TRBV4-3 and TRBJ2-1; D is perhaps TRBD2 (6 bases). The germline CDR1 and CDR2 sequences are LGHNA and YSLEER. Trimming removed 4 bases from V and 0 bases from J, with 16 bases in between. The length of the CDR3 is 17 residues. The CDR3 nucleotides read TGCGCCAGCAGCCGTTGGAGCGGGCCTAGCTCCTACAATGAGCAGTTCTTC. It yields the protein CASSRWSGPSSYNEQFF.

V is TRBV5-5 and J is TRBJ1-6, with a tentative D call TRBD1 (5 bases). Germline loops: CDR1 SGHKS, CDR2 YYEKEE (reference sequence). The CDR3 spans 14 residues. V lost 0 bases and J lost 10, with 11 bases in between. In DNA, the CDR3 is TGTGCCAGCAGCTTGGGGCAGGGAAGATCACCCCTCCACTTT. Encoded protein: CASSLGQGRSPLHF. Using reference TRBV5-5 and TRBJ1-6 for the parts outside the CDR3, the full variable domain is DAGVTQSPTHLIKTRGQQVTLRCSPISGHKSVSWYQQVLGQGPQFIFQYYEKEERGRGNFPDRFSARQFPNYSSELNVNALLLGDSALYLCASSLGQGRSPLHFGNGTRLTVT.

J is TRBJ1-6 and V is TRBV12-5; no reliable D call. In germline, CDR1 is LGHNT, CDR2 FRNRAP. The CDR3 has 17 amino acids. The V end lost 0 bases, the J end lost 2 bases, and 11 bases lay between the germline ends. This chain's CDR3 is CASGLVGTRPYNSPLHF. The CDR3 bases are TGTGCTAGTGGTTTGGTCGGAACGCGGCCCTATAATTCACCCCTCCACTTT.

The J gene is TRBJ2-7, the V gene TRBV11-2, with a weak D call TRBD1 (5 bases). Trimming removed 7 bases at V and 5 bases at J, with 15 bases between. The CDR3 extends over 13 amino acids. CDR1 is SGHAT, CDR2 FQNNGV, per germline. The CDR3 DNA reads as TGTGCCAGCACCGACCCAGGGTTCCACGAGCAGTACTTC. As protein: CASTDPGFHEQYF. Full variable domain (missing parts from reference TRBV11-2 and TRBJ2-7): EAGVAQSPRYKIIEKRQSVAFWCNPISGHATLYWYQQILGQGPKLLIQFQNNGVVDDSQLPKDRFSAERLKGVDSTLKIQPAKLEDSAVYLCASTDPGFHEQYFGPGTRLTVT.

This chain uses TRBV6-6 with TRBJ1-2; D gene unclear. Trimming removed 7 bases at V and 4 bases at J, with 10 bases between. The CDR3 is made up of 12 amino acids. Germline CDR1 is MNHNY and CDR2 is SVGAGI (reference sequence). CDR3 DNA: TGTGCCAGCAACGCAGTTGGCTATGGCTACACCTTC. Amino acids: CASNAVGYGYTF.

This clone was recorded only once. The chain has TRBV18 and TRBJ1-5, with 8 positions matching TRBD1. Germline loops: CDR1 KGHSH, CDR2 LQKENI. The CDR3 has 14 residues. The ends lost 11 bases at V and 6 bases at J; junction bases unmatched: 12. The CDR3 loop is CASNGQGSPQPQHF. As DNA, the CDR3 is TGTGCCTCCAATGGACAGGGCTCTCCTCAGCCCCAGCATTTT. Filled out from reference TRBV18 and TRBJ1-5, the complete variable domain reads NAGVMQNPRHLVRRRGQEARLRCSPMKGHSHVYWYRQLPEEGLKFMVYLQKENIIDESGMPKERFSAEFPKEGPSILRIQQVVRGDSAAYFCASNGQGSPQPQHFGDGTRLSIL.

The rearrangement links TRBV2 to TRBJ1-4; TRBD1 might be the D (5 bases). This CDR3 region has 12 residues. The V and J ends lost 4 bases and 10 bases respectively, with 10 bases between them. Germline values: CDR1 SNHLY, CDR2 FYNNEI. CDR3 DNA: TGTGCCAGCAGTGCTACAGGCTCAAAACTGTTTTTT. Translation: CASSATGSKLFF.

The sample holds one count of this clone. The chain uses TRBV5-5 and TRBJ2-5; perhaps TRBD1 as D (5 bases). This CDR3 is 16 amino acids long. V lost 0 bases, J lost 2 bases, and 14 bases lay in between. Germline lookup yields CDR1 SGHKS and CDR2 YYEKEE (reference sequence). CDR3 DNA: TGTGCCAGCAGCTTGGCCTATGGTAGGGGACAAGAGACCCAGTACTTC. Its translation is CASSLAYGRGQETQYF.

The CDR3 coding sequence is TGCGCCAGCAGCCAAGCCGGGAACACCATATATTTT. Translating it yields CASSQAGNTIYF. V usage is TRBV4-1 and J usage is TRBJ1-3, with D uncertain. CDR3 length: 12 amino acids. Trimming removed 1 base at V and 7 bases at J, with 5 bases between. Germline values: CDR1 MGHRA, CDR2 YSYEKL.

This rearrangement joins TRBV6-7 to TRBJ2-3; TRBD2 matches at 8 bases. TRBV6-7 is noted as an ORF with a role that remains uncertain. This CDR3 contains 18 residues. The V and J ends lost 4 bases and 1 base, in that order; junction bases with no gene match: 13. The CDR3 nucleotides are TGTGCCAGCAGTTGCCCAATTAGGACTAGCTGTGGCACAGATACGCAGTATTTT. This codes for CASSCPIRTSCGTDTQYF.

The chain employs TRBV9 and TRBJ2-7; TRBD2 agrees at 11 bases. V shed 3 bases, J shed 8 bases, and the junction held 13 bases outside the gene matches. Germline CDR1 reads SGDLS; CDR2 reads YYNGEE. This CDR3 contains 16 residues. CDR3 in amino acids: CASSAGPLSGREKQYF. The CDR3 DNA is TGTGCCAGCAGCGCAGGACCCCTTAGCGGGAGGGAGAAGCAGTACTTC.

This chain joins TRBV5-1 and TRBJ2-5; no clear D. CDR1 and CDR2 (germline): SGHRS, YFSETQ. Trimming cost V 4 bases and J 3 bases, with 10 bases left between them. This CDR3 contains 13 residues. Here the CDR3 DNA reads TGCGCCAGCAGCATCGCGGTAAAAGAGACCCAGTACTTC. It specifies CASSIAVKETQYF.

The V and J genes are TRBV6-5 and TRBJ2-3, with D tentatively TRBD2 (6 bases). The CDR3 runs to 13 residues. Germline V gives CDR1 MNHEY, CDR2 SVGAGI. The germline V and J ends were trimmed by 10 bases and 2 bases, with 13 bases remaining between them. CDR3 sequence (DNA): TGTGCCACCCTAGGGACTTTCACAGATACGCAGTATTTT. Residues: CATLGTFTDTQYF.